The 22 T cell receptor beta chains presented below share a single source sample, sequenced in a study of T cells after yellow fever vaccination (dated by TCRdb to between 2019 and 2020). Preparation of the library involved 5' RACE. The sequencer listed for this sample is Illumina HiSeq 2500. Using fastp at Q25 and MiXCR, TCRdb reprocessed the public reads and kept productive beta chains. Identical CDR3 protein sequences are pooled into one entry, listed with their most common genes and DNA. The sample table holds about 400,000 distinct CDR3 sequences, of which roughly 6.1% were seen once. Roughly 15% of the sample rests with the top ten. Reading the label with the study, this specimen's treatment or condition is: live attenuated yellow fever vaccine strain. This sample comprised PBMCs, obtained 5 days after the yellow fever booster vaccination. The receptor source for this set is a man aged 25-40 years who received the YFV17D yellow fever vaccine.

This clonotype showed up many times. CDR3 sequence: CASSPGQDTGELFF. CDR3 nucleotide sequence: TGCGCCAGCAGCCCGGGACAGGACACCGGGGAGCTGTTTTTT. The chain is built from TRBV5-1 and TRBJ2-2, with 8 bases aligning to TRBD1. Germline V gene data show CDR1 as SGHRS and CDR2 as YFSETQ. The CDR3 has 14 amino acids. The V and J ends lost 4 bases and 3 bases, in that order; junction bases with no gene match: 2.

Ten or more counts support this clonotype. The V and J genes are TRBV11-2 and TRBJ1-1; 8 positions match TRBD1. The CDR3 covers 14 residues. Germline V CDR1 and CDR2: SGHAT, FQNNGV. Losses at the gene ends were 4 bases for V and 5 bases for J; bases not matched to a gene: 6. CDR3 nucleotide sequence: TGTGCCAGCAGCTCCTCGGACAGGGTTACTGAAGCTTTCTTT. It yields the protein CASSSSDRVTEAFF.

This clonotype was observed at least ten times. This chain connects TRBV28 to TRBJ2-2; no firm D call. This CDR3 contains 16 residues. Germline CDR1 is MDHEN and CDR2 is SYDVKM. Deletions cut 5 bases from V and 0 bases from J, with 13 bases between. DNA for the CDR3: TGTGCCAGCAGTGTGATACGGTCGACGAACACCGGGGAGCTGTTTTTT. This codes for CASSVIRSTNTGELFF.

This clonotype was recorded a few times. The genes are TRBV2 and TRBJ2-1; D not resolved. In germline, CDR1 is SNHLY, CDR2 FYNNEI. The V gene lost 0 bases and the J gene lost 5 bases, with 14 bases spanning the gap. This CDR3 is built from 16 residues. The chain's CDR3 is CASSEAQVDLHNEQFF. Here the CDR3 DNA reads TGTGCCAGCAGTGAAGCGCAGGTCGACCTCCACAATGAGCAGTTCTTC.

The chain links TRBV5-5 to TRBJ2-5; 8 nucleotides match TRBD2. The ends lost 2 bases at V and 4 bases at J; junction bases unmatched: 13. CDR3 length: 17 amino acids. CDR1 and CDR2 (germline): SGHKS, YYEKEE (reference sequence). The CDR3 reads CASSLEISGIKGETQYF. The CDR3 bases are TGTGCCAGCAGCTTAGAAATTAGCGGGATCAAGGGAGAGACCCAGTACTTC.

This clonotype came up a few times. Here the CDR3 reads CSVETANTEAFF. DNA of the CDR3: TGCAGCGTTGAAACGGCGAACACTGAAGCTTTCTTT. The chain carries TRBV29-1 and TRBJ1-1; D gene ambiguous. This CDR3 region has 12 residues. Germline CDR1 SQVTM, CDR2 ANQGSEA. V lost 2 bases, J lost 1 base, and 5 bases lay in between.

The sample holds a few counts of this clonotype. This chain joins TRBV6-2 or TRBV6-3 and TRBJ1-2; D possibly corresponds to TRBD1 (5 bases). V gave up 2 bases and J gave up 4 bases, with 11 bases separating them. Germline CDR1 MNHEY, CDR2 SVGEGT. The CDR3 is 14 residues long. In nucleotides, the CDR3 is TGTGCCAGCAGTTACCGCGACAGACCCTATGGCTACACCTTC. Translated: CASSYRDRPYGYTF.

This clonotype was detected only a few times. This chain joins TRBV7-3 and TRBJ1-1; D is unclear. The CDR3 length is 14 residues. V dropped 5 bases and J dropped 3 bases, with 13 bases sitting between them. The germline gives CDR1 SGHTA, CDR2 FQGTGA. The CDR3 DNA reads TGTGCCAGCAGCGCAGAGGCGGTAGACACTGAAGCTTTCTTT. Protein product: CASSAEAVDTEAFF.

This clonotype came up many times. J is TRBJ2-1 and V is TRBV28, with unresolved D. V dropped 4 bases and J dropped 4 bases, with 11 bases sitting between them. Per the germline V gene, CDR1 is MDHEN and CDR2 is SYDVKM. The CDR3 consists of 14 residues. This chain's CDR3 is CASSSPEPYNEQFF. The CDR3 DNA follows: TGTGCCAGCAGTTCGCCCGAACCATACAATGAGCAGTTCTTC.

The chain uses TRBV20-1 and TRBJ2-3; tentative D call: TRBD2 (6 bases). The V and J ends lost 6 bases and 6 bases respectively, with 19 bases between them. Germline CDR1 is DFQATT and CDR2 is SNEGSKA (reference sequence). The CDR3 loop spans 14 amino acids. Written as DNA, the CDR3 is TGCAGTGCGAGCCCCGGGGGAAACTCGGATACGCAGTATTTT. Translation: CSASPGGNSDTQYF.

This clonotype was recorded many times. V and J are TRBV20-1 and TRBJ2-4; 8 bases are shared with TRBD1. The germline V gene has CDR1 DFQATT and CDR2 SNEGSKA (reference sequence). There are 15 residues in the CDR3. V gave up 5 bases and J gave up 0 bases; unmatched junction bases: 6. CDR3 residues: CSAGTGGLAKNIQYF. CDR3 nucleotide sequence: TGCAGTGCTGGGACAGGAGGACTAGCCAAAAACATTCAGTACTTC.

The rearrangement links TRBV6-2 or TRBV6-3 to TRBJ2-7; either TRBD1 or TRBD2 may supply D (7 bases each). CDR1 and CDR2 (germline): MNHEY, SVGEGT. This CDR3 region has 18 residues. Trimming shortened V by 2 bases and J by 0 bases, and 20 bases separated the two germline ends. CDR3 region: CASSYPVEGGGSSYEQYF. As DNA, the CDR3 is TGTGCCAGCAGTTACCCCGTGGAAGGGGGCGGGAGCTCCTACGAGCAGTACTTC.

Regarding this clonotype: At one end the junction does not follow the germline gene, possibly because of a read error. CDR3 nucleotide sequence: TGCTGTGCTAGAGCCCTAGCGGGAGATAGGCGCGGGGAGCTGTTTTTT. It encodes CCARALAGDRRGELFF. The V call is TRBV20-1, the J call TRBJ2-2, with 10 bases aligning to TRBD2. The germline gives CDR1 DFQATT, CDR2 SNEGSKA (reference sequence). The CDR3 has 16 amino acids.

This clonotype appeared a few times. DNA of the CDR3: TGTGCCAGCAGCTCCACCTCCTTCCGCGATGAGCAGTTCTTC. As protein: CASSSTSFRDEQFF. This rearrangement joins TRBV7-2 to TRBJ2-1, with D unclear. CDR1 and CDR2 from the germline V gene are SGHTA and FQGNSA. The V end was cut by 4 bases, the J end by 8 bases, with 15 bases between. CDR3 length: 14 residues.

This clonotype was counted a few times. This chain links TRBV5-6 with TRBJ2-1; 12 bases agree with TRBD2. After removal of 4 bases from V and 7 bases from J, the junction contained 9 bases not matched to a gene. The CDR3 runs 16 residues. Germline loops: CDR1 SGHDT, CDR2 YYEEEE. Here the CDR3 DNA reads TGTGCCAGCAGCCCGGGGGAGACTAGCGGGAGTAATGAGCAGTTCTTC. Amino acid sequence: CASSPGETSGSNEQFF.

This clonotype was counted a few times. V usage is TRBV4-3 and J usage is TRBJ2-1; perhaps TRBD2 as D (6 bases). CDR1 and CDR2 from the germline V gene are LGHNA and YSLEER. The CDR3 is 15 amino acids. Between the trimmed V and J ends, which lost 4 bases and 4 bases, there was a span of 14 bases. CDR3 bases: TGCGCCAGCAGCCCGTTACTAGCTTCATACAATGAGCAGTTCTTC. It is translated as CASSPLLASYNEQFF.

This clonotype showed up many times. This chain links TRBV10-3 with TRBJ2-3; a weak D match, TRBD2 (5 bases). The CDR3 is 12 amino acids. CDR1 is ENHRY and CDR2 is SYGVKD in the germline V gene. The V end was cut by 6 bases, the J end by 4 bases, with 8 bases between. CDR3 in amino acids: CAIRGRADTQYF. The CDR3 coding sequence is TGTGCCATCAGAGGGAGAGCAGATACGCAGTATTTT.

This chain uses TRBV28 with TRBJ2-7; TRBD2 is a possible D gene (6 bases). Trimming stripped 10 bases from V and 3 bases from J, with 10 bases between. This CDR3 is 11 amino acids long. Looked up from germline, CDR1 is MDHEN and CDR2 is SYDVKM. CDR3 in DNA: TGTGCCACATGGGGGGTCTACGAGCAGTACTTC. Amino acid sequence: CATWGVYEQYF.

This clonotype showed up many times. CDR3 protein: CASSSRLAGETQYF. The CDR3 nucleotides read TGTGCCAGCAGCTCTAGACTAGCGGGGGAGACCCAGTACTTC. The chain links TRBV7-2 to TRBJ2-5, with 11 bases identical to TRBD2. V lost 4 bases and J lost 5; bases outside the gene matches: 3. The length of the CDR3 is 14 residues. Germline CDR1 SGHTA, CDR2 FQGNSA.

This clonotype occurred a few times. The chain employs TRBV7-9 and TRBJ2-7; maybe TRBD2 (6 bases). V dropped 2 bases and J dropped 4 bases, with 18 bases sitting between them. Germline lookup yields CDR1 SEHNR and CDR2 FQNEAQ (reference sequence). This CDR3 has 16 amino acids. CDR3 sequence: CASSLLGGDAPYEQYF. DNA of the CDR3: TGTGCCAGCAGCTTATTGGGCGGGGACGCCCCTTACGAGCAGTACTTC.

This clonotype showed up just a few times. The chain combines TRBV5-1 with TRBJ2-6, with D possibly being TRBD2 (6 bases). Looked up from germline, CDR1 is SGHRS and CDR2 is YFSETQ. This CDR3 has 17 residues. With 3 bases removed from V and 2 bases from J, the gap between germline ends came to 15 bases. The CDR3 DNA follows: TGCGCCAGCAGCTCGACCGGGGGACGGACTGGGGCCAACGTCCTGACTTTC. It codes for CASSSTGGRTGANVLTF. Based on the CDR3 plus reference TRBV5-1 and TRBJ2-6, the full variable domain is KAGVTQTPRYLIKTRGQQVTLSCSPISGHRSVSWYQQTPGQGLQFLFEYFSETQRNKGNFPGRFSGRQFSNSRSEMNVSTLELGDSALYLCASSSTGGRTGANVLTFGAGSRLTVL.

This clonotype appeared many times. The chain uses TRBV9 and TRBJ2-7; 9 bases are a match to TRBD1. The ends lost 4 bases at V and 5 bases at J; junction bases unmatched: 4. This CDR3 is 13 amino acids long. Germline lookup yields CDR1 SGDLS and CDR2 YYNGEE. The CDR3 loop is CASSTGTGHEQYF. The CDR3 nucleotides read TGTGCCAGCAGCACCGGGACAGGGCACGAGCAGTACTTC.